The rows below give T cell receptor beta chains drawn from one sample of a study of human T cells and chemical hapten exposure. Using its own MiXCR run on the RACE reads, TCRdb lists one record per CDR3 protein. The top ten hold around 1.4% of the sample, which has about 140,000 distinct CDR3 sequences, 12% seen once. The material was whole blood, obtained in connection with sensitization to the hapten diphenylcyclopropenone (DPC). The receptors here all came from a woman between 50 and 59 years old with alopecia areata. Some clones in this sample may be carry-over from other donors' samples. CDR3s include the opening cysteine and the closing phenylalanine or tryptophan. The order of the fields is D gene, V gene, J gene, clone size, CDR3 protein, CDR3 DNA. The D gene is left open where the match is weak. A row's size may be missing; if present it is once, few, many or a size class.

>TRBD2|TRBV30|TRBJ2-7|few
CACGAGGLSKVSKVSYEQYF
TGTGCCTGCGGCGCGGGAGGCTTATCAAAAGTATCAAAAGTATCCTACGAGCAGTACTTC
>-|TRBV29-1|TRBJ1-2|-
CSVDAGGQMNGYTF
TGCAGCGTTGACGCCGGTGGACAGATGAATGGCTACACCTTC
>TRBD2|TRBV15|TRBJ2-3|few
CATSRDPTGGSTDTQYF
TGTGCCACCAGCAGAGATCCCACGGGAGGAAGCACAGATACGCAGTATTTT
>TRBD2|TRBV12-3/TRBV12-4|TRBJ2-3|-
CASSPLRLARTDTQYF
TGTGCCAGCAGTCCCCTCAGACTAGCAAGGACAGATACGCAGTATTTT
>TRBD2|TRBV5-1|TRBJ2-1|many
CASSLAPSGSYNEQFF
TGCGCCAGCAGCTTGGCCCCTAGCGGGTCCTACAATGAGCAGTTCTTC
>TRBD1|TRBV30|TRBJ1-2|many
CAWRGQGASYGYTF
TGTGCCTGGAGGGGACAGGGGGCGAGCTATGGCTACACCTTC
>-|TRBV14|TRBJ1-2|many
CASSQVGVYGYTF
TGTGCCAGCAGCCAAGTAGGGGTTTATGGCTACACCTTC
>-|TRBV9|TRBJ2-1|many
CASSGERNEQFF
TGTGCCAGCAGCGGCGAGCGCAATGAGCAGTTCTTC
>-|TRBV7-2|TRBJ2-5|few
CASSLPGQGGETQYF
TGTGCCAGCAGCTTACCCGGACAGGGAGGGGAGACCCAGTACTTC
>TRBD2|TRBV7-2|TRBJ2-2|few
CASSLAPPSGINTGELFF
TGTGCCAGCAGCTTAGCGCCGCCTAGCGGGATCAACACCGGGGAGCTGTTTTTT
>TRBD1|TRBV4-1|TRBJ2-1|many
CASSPGQGWNEQFF
TGCGCCAGCAGCCCCGGACAGGGTTGGAATGAGCAGTTCTTC
>-|TRBV9|TRBJ2-1|-
CASSISWSSYNEQFF
TGTGCCAGCAGCATCAGCTGGAGCTCCTACAATGAGCAGTTCTTC
>-|TRBV7-7|TRBJ2-1|-
CASSPGVANEQFF
TGTGCTAGCAGCCCGGGGGTAGCGAATGAGCAGTTCTTC
>-|TRBV21-1|TRBJ1-1|many
CASSRQGIGTEAFF
TGTGCCAGCAGCAGACAGGGAATCGGCACTGAAGCTTTCTTT
>-|TRBV28|TRBJ2-3|few
CASSSQQGTALYTQYF
TGTGCCAGCAGTTCCCAGCAGGGAACGGCCCTCTATACGCAGTATTTT
>TRBD1|TRBV5-1|TRBJ2-5|few
CASSMGQLQETQYF
TGCGCCAGCAGCATGGGACAGCTCCAAGAGACCCAGTACTTC
>-|TRBV9|TRBJ1-2|few
CASSAQGRGGYTF
TGTGCCAGCAGCGCTCAGGGGCGCGGGGGCTACACCTTC
>-|TRBV4-3|TRBJ2-3|-
CASSQASGTQYF
TGCGCCAGCAGCCAAGCCAGCGGTACGCAGTATTTT
>-|TRBV2|TRBJ2-2|-
CASSGSNVGELFF
TGTGCCAGCTCGGGGTCCAACGTCGGGGAGCTGTTTTTT
>TRBD1|TRBV2|TRBJ1-4|few
CASGQAGTGNEKLFF
TGTGCCAGCGGACAGGCCGGGACAGGGAATGAAAAACTGTTTTTT
>-|TRBV11-2|TRBJ2-1|many
CASSLGTISYNEQFF
TGTGCCAGCAGCTTAGGGACCATATCCTACAATGAGCAGTTCTTC
>TRBD1|TRBV12-3/TRBV12-4|TRBJ1-2|-
CASSWTGGMGYTF
TGTGCCAGCAGCTGGACAGGGGGCATGGGCTACACCTTC
>TRBD2|TRBV10-3|TRBJ2-1|many
CAISQGLAGGNEQFF
TGTGCCATCAGTCAGGGACTAGCGGGAGGCAATGAGCAGTTCTTC
>TRBD2|TRBV5-1|TRBJ2-6|-
CASSFGLAGYGANVLTF
TGCGCCAGCAGCTTTGGACTAGCGGGATATGGGGCCAACGTCCTGACTTTC
>-|TRBV20-1|TRBJ1-2|-
CRADGPYGYTF
TGCAGGGCCGACGGACCGTATGGCTACACCTTC
>TRBD2|TRBV11-3|TRBJ2-2|many
CASSLSGKNTGELFF
TGTGCCAGCAGCTTAAGCGGGAAAAACACCGGGGAGCTGTTTTTT
>TRBD2|TRBV29-1|TRBJ2-7|-
CSVSSGTSMREQYF
TGCAGCGTATCCTCCGGGACTAGCATGCGGGAGCAGTACTTC
>-|TRBV30|TRBJ2-7|many
CAWSARDEQYF
TGTGCCTGGAGTGCCCGGGACGAGCAGTACTTC
>-|TRBV3-1|TRBJ2-6|few
CASSPRALTSGANVLTF
TGTGCCAGCAGCCCGCGGGCCTTAACCTCTGGGGCCAACGTCCTGACTTTC
>TRBD2|TRBV9|TRBJ2-1|-
CASSVVGAGGNNEQFF
TGTGCCAGCAGCGTAGTGGGAGCGGGAGGGAACAATGAGCAGTTCTTC
>TRBD2|TRBV12-3/TRBV12-4|TRBJ2-1|-
CASSLTSGFYNEQFF
TGTGCCAGCAGTTTGACTAGCGGATTCTACAATGAGCAGTTCTTC
>-|TRBV7-2|TRBJ1-2|many
CASSLGQNYGYTF
TGTGCCAGCAGCTTAGGGCAGAACTATGGCTACACCTTC
>TRBD1|TRBV6-2/TRBV6-3|TRBJ2-7|-
CASSYDGTGVHEQYF
TGTGCCAGCAGTTATGACGGGACAGGGGTTCACGAGCAGTACTTC
>TRBD1|TRBV28|TRBJ2-7|-
CASRTGVRYEQYF
TGTGCCAGCCGGACAGGGGTCCGCTACGAGCAGTACTTC
>-|TRBV4-1|TRBJ2-7|few
CASSPSMRGAYEQYF
TGCGCCAGCAGCCCTTCGATGCGGGGTGCCTACGAGCAGTACTTC
>TRBD2|TRBV5-1|TRBJ2-3|many
CASSLSLPQLAGPTDTQYF
TGCGCCAGCAGCTTGAGTCTCCCCCAACTAGCGGGACCCACAGATACGCAGTATTTT
>-|TRBV5-4|TRBJ2-3|-
CASSLQREDTQYF
TGTGCCAGCAGCTTACAAAGGGAAGATACGCAGTATTTT
>-|TRBV18|TRBJ1-4|-
CASSPDRAPFNEKLFF
TGTGCCAGCTCACCAGACCGGGCCCCCTTTAATGAAAAACTGTTTTTT
>TRBD1|TRBV18|TRBJ1-4|few
CASSPPPGAGGEKLFF
TGTGCCAGCTCACCACCGCCGGGCGCAGGGGGCGAAAAACTGTTTTTT
>-|TRBV5-1|TRBJ2-7|many
CASSLDAGPYEQYF
TGCGCCAGCAGCTTGGATGCAGGGCCCTACGAGCAGTACTTC
>TRBD2|TRBV7-8|TRBJ2-1|many
CASSSRPASGSLSYNEQFF
TGTGCCAGCAGCTCCCGCCCGGCTAGCGGGAGCCTCTCCTACAATGAGCAGTTCTTC
>-|TRBV11-3|TRBJ1-1|-
CASSLSTPTEVFF
TGTGCCAGCAGCCTTTCCACCCCCACTGAAGTTTTCTTT
>-|TRBV10-2|TRBJ2-7|few
CASRPGHGIYEQYF
TGCGCCAGCAGGCCGGGACACGGAATCTACGAGCAGTACTTC
>TRBD2|TRBV6-2/TRBV6-3|TRBJ2-1|few
CASSYHPSRKSGGNEQFF
TGTGCCAGCAGTTACCACCCTTCACGAAAGAGCGGGGGCAATGAGCAGTTCTTC
>-|TRBV11-2|TRBJ2-1|-
CASTWGAREQFF
TGTGCCAGCACCTGGGGAGCCCGGGAGCAGTTCTTC
>TRBD1|TRBV5-1|TRBJ2-2|-
CASTMDRQNTGELFF
TGCGCCAGCACAATGGACAGGCAGAACACCGGGGAGCTGTTTTTT
>-|TRBV7-9|TRBJ2-3|-
CASSPARTSFTDTQYF
TGTGCCAGCAGCCCCGCCCGGACGTCTTTCACAGATACGCAGTATTTT
>-|TRBV5-1|TRBJ1-2|many
CASSFEGKSHYGYTF
TGCGCCAGCAGTTTCGAGGGAAAATCGCACTATGGCTACACCTTC
>TRBD2|TRBV9|TRBJ2-3|-
CASSVTSGTSTDTQYF
TGTGCCAGCAGCGTTACTAGCGGGACTAGCACAGATACGCAGTATTTT
>-|TRBV12-3/TRBV12-4|TRBJ1-4|-
CASRPTGASEKLFF
TGTGCCAGCAGGCCGACAGGAGCCTCTGAAAAACTGTTTTTT
>-|TRBV20-1|TRBJ2-5|-
CSARQAIRETQYF
TGCAGTGCTAGACAGGCGATTAGAGAGACCCAGTACTTC
>TRBD2|TRBV13|TRBJ2-3|few
CASHRTSGTSTDTQYF
TGTGCCTCGCACAGGACTAGCGGGACTAGCACAGATACGCAGTATTTT
>-|TRBV10-3|TRBJ2-7|-
CATSYGTSAYEQYF
TGTGCCACCTCATACGGGACGTCCGCCTACGAGCAGTACTTC
>-|TRBV5-4|TRBJ1-2|few
CASSFGDGSGYTF
TGTGCCAGCAGCTTTGGGGATGGGAGCGGCTACACCTTC
>-|TRBV11-2|TRBJ2-2|-
CASSLVRGTGELFF
TGTGCCAGCAGCTTAGTTCGGGGTACCGGGGAGCTGTTTTTT
>TRBD1|TRBV28|TRBJ2-3|few
CASSLTGTVDTQYF
TGTGCCAGCAGTTTGACCGGGACAGTAGATACGCAGTATTTT
>TRBD1|TRBV20-1|TRBJ1-6|few
CSAKGGTGNNSPLHF
TGCAGTGCTAAGGGCGGGACAGGGAATAATTCACCCCTCCACTTT
>TRBD2|TRBV28|TRBJ2-1|many
CASSRPGLSPNEQFF
TGTGCCAGCAGCCGTCCGGGACTATCCCCCAATGAGCAGTTCTTC
>TRBD2|TRBV7-3|TRBJ2-2|-
CASSLAPQTAGEGGELFF
TGTGCCAGCAGCCTAGCCCCCCAGACAGCGGGAGAGGGCGGGGAGCTGTTTTTT
>TRBD2|TRBV10-2|TRBJ2-7|few
CASSDSSGRAYSSYEQYF
TGCGCCAGCAGTGATTCCAGCGGGAGGGCCTATAGCTCCTACGAGCAGTACTTC